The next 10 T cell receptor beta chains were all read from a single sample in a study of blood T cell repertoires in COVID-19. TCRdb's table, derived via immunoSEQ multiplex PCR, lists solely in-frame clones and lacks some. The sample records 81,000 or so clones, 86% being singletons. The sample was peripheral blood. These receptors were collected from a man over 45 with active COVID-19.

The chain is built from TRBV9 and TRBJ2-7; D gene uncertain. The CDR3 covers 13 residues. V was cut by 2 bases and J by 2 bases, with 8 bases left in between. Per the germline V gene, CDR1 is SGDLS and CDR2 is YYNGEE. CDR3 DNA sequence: TGTGCCAGCAGCGTCGACCAGGCCTACGAGCAGTACTTC. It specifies CASSVDQAYEQYF.

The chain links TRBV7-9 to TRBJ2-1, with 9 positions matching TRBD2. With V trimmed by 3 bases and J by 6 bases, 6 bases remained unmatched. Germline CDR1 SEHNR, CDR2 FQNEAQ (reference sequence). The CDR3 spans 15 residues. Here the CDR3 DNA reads TGTGCCAGCAGCTTGTTAGCGGGAGCATTCAATGAGCAGTTCTTC. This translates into CASSLLAGAFNEQFF.

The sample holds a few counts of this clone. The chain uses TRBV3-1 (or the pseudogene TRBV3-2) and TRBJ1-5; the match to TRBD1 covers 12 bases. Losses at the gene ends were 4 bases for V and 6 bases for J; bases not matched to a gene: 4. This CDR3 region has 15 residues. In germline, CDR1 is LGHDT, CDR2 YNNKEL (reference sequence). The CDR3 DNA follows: TGTGCCAGCAGCCGCGGGACAGGGGGCATTCAGCCCCAGCATTTT. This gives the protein CASSRGTGGIQPQHF.

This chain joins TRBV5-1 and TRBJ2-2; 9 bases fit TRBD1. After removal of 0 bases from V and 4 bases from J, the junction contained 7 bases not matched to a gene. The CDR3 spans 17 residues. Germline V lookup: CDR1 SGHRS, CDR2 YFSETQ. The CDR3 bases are TGCGCCAGCAGCTTGGATCCTGACAGGGGGACCACCGGGGAGCTGTTTTTT. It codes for CASSLDPDRGTTGELFF.

The CDR3 DNA reads TGCAGCGTTTTTAGTTTAGGGCGGGGTACTGAAGCTTTCTTT. Translating gives CSVFSLGRGTEAFF. J is TRBJ1-1 and V is TRBV29-1, with D unclear. This CDR3 is 14 amino acids long. Germline V gene data show CDR1 as SQVTM and CDR2 as ANQGSEA. Trimming pared 5 bases from V and 5 bases from J, leaving 18 bases between. Variable domain in full (rest from reference TRBV29-1 and TRBJ1-1): SAVISQKPSRDICQRGTSLTIQCQVDSQVTMMFWYRQQPGQSLTLIATANQGSEATYESGFVIDKFPISRPNLTFSTLTVSNMSPEDSSIYLCSVFSLGRGTEAFFGQGTRLTVV.

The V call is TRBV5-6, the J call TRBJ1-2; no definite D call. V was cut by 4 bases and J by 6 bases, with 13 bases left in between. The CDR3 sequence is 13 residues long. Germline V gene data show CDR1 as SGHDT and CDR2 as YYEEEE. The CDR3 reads CASSSEGSDGYTF. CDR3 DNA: TGTGCCAGCAGCAGCGAGGGTAGCGATGGCTACACCTTC.

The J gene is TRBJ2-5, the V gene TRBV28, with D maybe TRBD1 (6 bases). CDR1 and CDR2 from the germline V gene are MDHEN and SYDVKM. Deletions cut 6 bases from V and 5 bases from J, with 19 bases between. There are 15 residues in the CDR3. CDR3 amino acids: CASRRTGISGETQYF. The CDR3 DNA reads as TGTGCCAGCAGACGTACAGGGATATCGGGGGAGACCCAGTACTTC. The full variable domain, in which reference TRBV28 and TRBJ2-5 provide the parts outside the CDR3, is DVKVTQSSRYLVKRTGEKVFLECVQDMDHENMFWYRQDPGLGLRLIYFSYDVKMKEKGDIPEGYSVSREKKERFSLILESASTNQTSMYLCASRRTGISGETQYFGPGTRLLVL.

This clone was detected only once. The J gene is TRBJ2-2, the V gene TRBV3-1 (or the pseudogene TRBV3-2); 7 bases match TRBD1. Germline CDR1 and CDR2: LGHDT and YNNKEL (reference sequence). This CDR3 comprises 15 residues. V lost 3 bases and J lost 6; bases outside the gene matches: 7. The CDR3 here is CASSQEDQGAGELFF. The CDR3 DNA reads TGTGCCAGCAGCCAGGAAGATCAGGGGGCCGGGGAGCTGTTTTTT.

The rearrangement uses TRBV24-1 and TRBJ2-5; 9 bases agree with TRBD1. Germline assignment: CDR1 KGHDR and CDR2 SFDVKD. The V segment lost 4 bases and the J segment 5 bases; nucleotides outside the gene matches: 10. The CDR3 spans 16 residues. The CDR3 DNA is TGTGCCACCAGTGACTTCGGACAGGGGAGCTCTGAGACCCAGTACTTC. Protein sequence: CATSDFGQGSSETQYF.

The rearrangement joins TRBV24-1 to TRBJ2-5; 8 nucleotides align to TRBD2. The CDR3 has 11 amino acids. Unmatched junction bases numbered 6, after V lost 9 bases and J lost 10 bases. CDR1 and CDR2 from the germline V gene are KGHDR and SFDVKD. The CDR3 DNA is TGTGCCACCGCGGGAGCGGGGGACCAGTACTTC. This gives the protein CATAGAGDQYF.